These 5 T cell receptor beta chains share one sample of origin, sequenced in a study of shared clonotypes between healthy human individuals (dated by TCRdb to about 2020). The method was the immunoSEQ multiplex PCR assay. Here the immuneACCESS table is served through TCRdb, limited to in-frame sequences with V and J called. Missing clones are a known gap in these copies; in checked studies unresolved V genes cover under half, and the rest lacks a known reason. This sample has fewer than 600,000 clones in its table, and around 78% of those were observed once. The ten most abundant clones make up 9.5% to 15% of the sample. Source material: PBMCs. These receptor sequences come from a woman in her thirties or forties in good health. Some clones in this sample may be carry-over from other donors' samples.

J is TRBJ2-6 and V is TRBV5-4; possibly TRBD1 for D (5 bases). This CDR3 is 15 amino acids long. V shed 1 base and J shed 1 base, with 6 bases lying between them. Germline assignment: CDR1 SGHNT and CDR2 YYREEE (reference sequence). The CDR3 DNA is TGTGCCAGCAGCTTGCAGGGATCTGGGGCCAACGTCCTGACTTTC. Its protein product is CASSLQGSGANVLTF. Drawing the rest from reference TRBV5-4 and TRBJ2-6, the complete variable domain is ETGVTQSPTHLIKTRGQQVTLRCSSQSGHNTVSWYQQALGQGPQFIFQYYREEENGRGNFPPRFSGLQFPNYSSELNVNALELDDSALYLCASSLQGSGANVLTFGAGSRLTVL.

This clone was counted only a few times. This same CDR3 is encoded by further DNA sequences in the sample. The rearrangement uses TRBV30 and TRBJ1-5; D possibly corresponds to TRBD1 (5 bases). Trimming removed 2 bases at V and 5 bases at J, with 10 bases between. The CDR3 consists of 13 residues. Looked up from germline, CDR1 is GTSNPN and CDR2 is SVGIG (reference sequence). CDR3 in amino acids: CAWSRGEHQPQHF. The CDR3 DNA is TGTGCCTGGAGTAGAGGGGAGCATCAGCCCCAGCATTTT.

This chain links TRBV30 with TRBJ1-3; 7 bases agree with TRBD1. After removal of 2 bases from V and 4 bases from J, the junction contained 8 bases not matched to a gene. The V gene's germline CDR1 is GTSNPN and CDR2 SVGIG (reference sequence). This CDR3 contains 15 residues. The CDR3 sequence is CAWSPRGRRGNTIYF. In DNA, the CDR3 is TGTGCCTGGAGTCCTAGGGGGCGAAGAGGAAACACCATATATTTT.

The sample holds many counts of this clone. The rearrangement uses TRBV5-8 and TRBJ1-5; a possible D gene is TRBD1 (5 bases). The CDR3 runs 15 residues. V was shortened by 4 bases and J by 3 bases, with 14 bases between the two germline ends. Germline CDR1 and CDR2: SGHTS and YDEGEE. This CDR3 is CASSPPLGTNQPQHF. CDR3 nucleotide sequence: TGTGCCAGCAGCCCTCCACTAGGGACCAATCAGCCCCAGCATTTT.

This clone has a single count. This chain links TRBV6-1 with TRBJ2-7; 9 bases match TRBD1. CDR3 length: 14 residues. Germline loops: CDR1 MNHNS, CDR2 SASEGT. Trimming removed 5 bases from V and 4 bases from J; junction bases left unmatched: 6. DNA of the CDR3: TGTGCCAGCAGTTCCGGGACAGGGTCGTACGAGCAGTACTTC. Its translation: CASSSGTGSYEQYF.